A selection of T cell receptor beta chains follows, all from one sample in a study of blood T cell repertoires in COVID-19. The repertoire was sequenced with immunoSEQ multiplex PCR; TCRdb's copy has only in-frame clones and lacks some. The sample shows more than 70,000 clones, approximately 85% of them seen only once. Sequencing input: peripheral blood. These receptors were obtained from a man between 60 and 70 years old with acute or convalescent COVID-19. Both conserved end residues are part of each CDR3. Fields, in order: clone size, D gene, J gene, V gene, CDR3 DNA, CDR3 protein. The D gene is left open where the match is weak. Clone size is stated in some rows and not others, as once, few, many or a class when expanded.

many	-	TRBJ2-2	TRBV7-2	TGTGCCAGCAGCTTGCACTCACTAGCTCCCTGGGACACCGGGGAGCTGTTTTTT	CASSLHSLAPWDTGELFF
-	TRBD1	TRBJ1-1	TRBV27	TGTGCCAGCAGTTTAGTAGGGGGCGGAAATAAAGCTTTCTTT	CASSLVGGGNKAFF
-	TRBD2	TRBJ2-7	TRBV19	TGTGCCAGTAGCGGGGAGGGTATAGGCGAGCAGTACTTC	CASSGEGIGEQYF
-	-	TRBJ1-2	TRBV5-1	TGCGCCAGCAGCTTGGAGCTTGGTATCCATGGCTACACCTTC	CASSLELGIHGYTF
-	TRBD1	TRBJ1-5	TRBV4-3	TGCGCCAGCAGCCAATCTTGGACAGGGAATCAGCCCCAGCATTTT	CASSQSWTGNQPQHF
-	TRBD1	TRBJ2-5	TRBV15	TGTGCCACCAGCAGATCCGGAAGGACAGGGTTAGAGACCCAGTACTTC	CATSRSGRTGLETQYF
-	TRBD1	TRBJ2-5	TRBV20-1	TGCAGTGCTAGTTATCCGACAGGGGGGCTCCAAGAGACCCAGTACTTC	CSASYPTGGLQETQYF
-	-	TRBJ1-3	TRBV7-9	TGTGCCAGCAGCTTATCAGTCTCTGGAAACACCATATATTTT	CASSLSVSGNTIYF
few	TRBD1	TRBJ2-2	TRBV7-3	TGTGCCAGCAGCTTCAGGGGGCAGGGCGGGGAGCTGTTTTTT	CASSFRGQGGELFF
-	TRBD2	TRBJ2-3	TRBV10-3	TGTGCCATCAGTGTTAGGGCAGGACTAGCGGGAGTATCAGATACGCAGTATTTT	CAISVRAGLAGVSDTQYF
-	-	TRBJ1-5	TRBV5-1	TGCGCCAGCAGTCCCTTTAGCAATCAGCCCCAGCATTTT	CASSPFSNQPQHF
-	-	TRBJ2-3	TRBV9	TGTGCCAGCAGCGTAGATATAGGACTCCCGGGGGATACGCAGTATTTT	CASSVDIGLPGDTQYF
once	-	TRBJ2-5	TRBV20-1	TGCAGTGCCCTAGGAGGAGAGACCCAGTACTTC	CSALGGETQYF
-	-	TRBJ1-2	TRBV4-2	TGTGCCAGCAGCCAAGTGGAGGGAGACTATGGCTACACCTTC	CASSQVEGDYGYTF
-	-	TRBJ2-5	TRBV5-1	TGCGCCAGCTACGAGGAGGCGGGGGAGACCCAGTACTTC	CASYEEAGETQYF
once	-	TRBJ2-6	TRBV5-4	TGTGCCAGCAGCTTGCCAGGGTTAGGGGCCAACGTCCTGACTTTC	CASSLPGLGANVLTF
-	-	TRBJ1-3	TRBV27	TGTGCCAGCAGTTTCACAGGGTTCTCTGGAAACACCATATATTTT	CASSFTGFSGNTIYF
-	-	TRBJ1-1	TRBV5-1	TGCGCCAGCAGCTGGGGAGGGGGGCTGAACACTGAAGCTTTCTTT	CASSWGGGLNTEAFF
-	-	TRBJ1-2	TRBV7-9	TGTGCCAGCAGCTCTGCGGGCCAATCCCTCTATGGCTACACCTTC	CASSSAGQSLYGYTF
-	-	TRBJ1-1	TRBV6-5	TGTGCCAGCGTCCCCCGGCCCGGGTACGGGGAAGCTTTCTTT	CASVPRPGYGEAFF
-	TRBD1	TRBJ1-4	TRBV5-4	TGTGCCAGCAGCTCAGGACAGGGGGATATTGAAAAACTGTTTTTT	CASSSGQGDIEKLFF
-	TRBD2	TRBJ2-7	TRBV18	TGTGCCAGCTCACCACCTAGCGGGGGGGCGAGAGAGCAGTACTTC	CASSPPSGGAREQYF
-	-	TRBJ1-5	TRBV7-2	TGTGCCAGCAGCTGGGGGGGCGATCAGCCCCAGCATTTT	CASSWGGDQPQHF
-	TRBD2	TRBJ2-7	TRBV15	TGTGCCACCAGCAGAGATTCCGCGGGAGAACGTTACGAGCAGTACTTC	CATSRDSAGERYEQYF
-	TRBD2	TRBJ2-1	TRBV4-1	TGCGCCAGCAGCGAAGACGGACTAGCGGATTACAATGAGCAGTTCTTC	CASSEDGLADYNEQFF
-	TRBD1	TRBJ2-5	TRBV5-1	TGCGCCAGCAGCACTCTGATAGGGACAGTCCTTCAAGAGACCCAGTACTTC	CASSTLIGTVLQETQYF
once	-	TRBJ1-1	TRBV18	TGTGCCAGCTCACCAGGGTGGCAGGGGACGGAAGCTTTCTTT	CASSPGWQGTEAFF
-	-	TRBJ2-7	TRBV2	TGTGCCAGCAGTTCTTTTGGGGGGGCCGAGGAGCAGTACTTC	CASSSFGGAEEQYF
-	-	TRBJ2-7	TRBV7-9	TGTGCCAGCAGCTTAGCGGGTCCAGGGGTCGAGCAGTACTTC	CASSLAGPGVEQYF
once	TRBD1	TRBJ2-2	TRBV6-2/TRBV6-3	TGTGCCAGCAGTCGGACAGGGGGCAACACCGGGGAGCTGTTTTTT	CASSRTGGNTGELFF
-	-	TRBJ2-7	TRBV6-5	TGTGCCAGCAGTTACTTTGGTGGCCGCCCCTACGAGCAGTACTTC	CASSYFGGRPYEQYF
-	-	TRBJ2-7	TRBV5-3	TGTGCCAGAAGCTTGGGACAGACCTACGAGCAGTACTTC	CARSLGQTYEQYF
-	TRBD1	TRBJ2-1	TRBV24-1	TGTGCCACCAGTGATAGAACAGGGGGGTTTGCCTACAATGAGCAGTTCTTC	CATSDRTGGFAYNEQFF
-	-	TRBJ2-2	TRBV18	TGTGCCAGCTCACCATTTGAGGGAACCGGGGAGCTGTTTTTT	CASSPFEGTGELFF
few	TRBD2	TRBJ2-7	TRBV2	TGTGCCAGCAGCATAGAGGGACGGTGGACTAGCTATCGAAACGAGCAGTACTTC	CASSIEGRWTSYRNEQYF
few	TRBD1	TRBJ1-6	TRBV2	TGTGCCAGGGGGGGACAGGGTGATTCACCCCTCCACTTT	CARGGQGDSPLHF
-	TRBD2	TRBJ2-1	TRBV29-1	TGCAGCGTTGTTTCCAGCGGGAGAGGGATTTACAATGAGCAGTTCTTC	CSVVSSGRGIYNEQFF
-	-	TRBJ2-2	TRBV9	TGTGCCAGCAGCCTAGCGTCCGGGGAGCTGTTTTTT	CASSLASGELFF
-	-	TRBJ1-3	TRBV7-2	TGTGCCAGCAGCTTATTTTCAGGGCAGGGGAGAGCCCCGATATATTTT	CASSLFSGQGRAPIYF
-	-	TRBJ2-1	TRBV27	TGTGCCAGCAGTTTATTGGCGGTCCTAAGGAGTGAGCAGTTCTTC	CASSLLAVLRSEQFF
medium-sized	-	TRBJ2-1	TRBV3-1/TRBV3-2	TGTGCCAGCAGCCAAGTCCCTAGCGCCCATGAGCAGTTCTTC	CASSQVPSAHEQFF
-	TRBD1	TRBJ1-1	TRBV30	TGTGCCTGGGACAGGGTACGCACTGAAGCTTTCTTT	CAWDRVRTEAFF
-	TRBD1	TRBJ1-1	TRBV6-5	TGTGCCAGCAGACAAACCCAAACAGGGGGCACTGAAGCTTTCTTT	CASRQTQTGGTEAFF
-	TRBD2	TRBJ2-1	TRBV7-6	TGTGCCAGCAGCTTGGGACTAGCGGATTACAATGAGCAGTTCTTC	CASSLGLADYNEQFF
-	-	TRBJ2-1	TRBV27	TGTGCCAGCACAATAACGGGACAAAGAAACTACAATGAGCAGTTCTTC	CASTITGQRNYNEQFF
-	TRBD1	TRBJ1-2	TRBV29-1	TGCAGCGTTGCCGGACAGGGAAACTATGGCTACACCTTC	CSVAGQGNYGYTF
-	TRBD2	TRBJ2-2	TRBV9	TGTGCCAGCAGCGCCGGACTAGCGGGGGGCAACACCGGGGAGCTGTTTTTT	CASSAGLAGGNTGELFF
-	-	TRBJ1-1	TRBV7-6	TGTGCCAGCAGCTCGTACAGGGAAGAACCCACTGAAGCTTTCTTT	CASSSYREEPTEAFF
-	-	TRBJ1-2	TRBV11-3	TGTGCCAGCAGCTTAGCACAGGGTAGTCTGTACTATGGCTACACCTTC	CASSLAQGSLYYGYTF
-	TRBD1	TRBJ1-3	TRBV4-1	TGCGCCAGCAGCCAACGGACAGGATCTGGAAACACCATATATTTT	CASSQRTGSGNTIYF
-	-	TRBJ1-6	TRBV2	TGTGCCAGCAGTGATGGCGGGCAAAGCTCCTATAATTCACCCCTCCACTTT	CASSDGGQSSYNSPLHF
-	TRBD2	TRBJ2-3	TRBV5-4	TGTGCCAGCAGCTCCGATGGGACTAGTAAGTTAGGAGATACGCAGTATTTT	CASSSDGTSKLGDTQYF
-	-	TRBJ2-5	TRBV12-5	TGTGCTAGTGGTTTGGGGTCCGCGTTGGAGACCCAGTACTTC	CASGLGSALETQYF
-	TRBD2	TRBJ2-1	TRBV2	TGTGCCAGCACCCGGGCGGGGGGGAGTGAGCAGTTCTTC	CASTRAGGSEQFF
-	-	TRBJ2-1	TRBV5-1	TGCGCCAGCAGCCTGGGACTGCTAGACGGCGTTGAGCAGTTCTTC	CASSLGLLDGVEQFF
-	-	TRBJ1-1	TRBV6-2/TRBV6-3	TGTGCCAGCAGTTACGTTTCGGGGGGCGCGATCAGCGCTTTCTTT	CASSYVSGGAISAFF
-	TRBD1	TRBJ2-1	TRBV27	TGTGCCAGCAGTTTTACCAGGGGGCTAAGAAATGAGCAGTTCTTC	CASSFTRGLRNEQFF
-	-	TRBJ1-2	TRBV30	TGTGCCTGGTTAGAGAATTCGAACTATGGCTACACCTTC	CAWLENSNYGYTF
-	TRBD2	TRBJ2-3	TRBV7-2	TGTGCCAGCAGCTCTAGACTAGCGGGGCCAGATACGCAGTATTTT	CASSSRLAGPDTQYF